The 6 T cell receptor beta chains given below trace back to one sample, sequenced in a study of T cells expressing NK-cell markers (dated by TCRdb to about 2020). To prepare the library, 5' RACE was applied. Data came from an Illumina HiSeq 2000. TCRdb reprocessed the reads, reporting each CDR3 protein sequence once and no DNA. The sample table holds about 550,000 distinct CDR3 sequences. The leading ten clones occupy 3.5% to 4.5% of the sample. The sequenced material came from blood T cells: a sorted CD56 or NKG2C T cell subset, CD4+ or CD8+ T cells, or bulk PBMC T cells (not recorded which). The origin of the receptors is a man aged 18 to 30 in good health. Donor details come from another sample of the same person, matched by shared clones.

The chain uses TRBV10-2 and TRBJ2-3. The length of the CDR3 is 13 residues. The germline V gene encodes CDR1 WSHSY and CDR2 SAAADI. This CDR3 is CASKAASTDTQYF.

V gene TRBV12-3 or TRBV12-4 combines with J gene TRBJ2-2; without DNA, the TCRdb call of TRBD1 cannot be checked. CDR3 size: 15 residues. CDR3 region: CASSRTGPNTGELFF.

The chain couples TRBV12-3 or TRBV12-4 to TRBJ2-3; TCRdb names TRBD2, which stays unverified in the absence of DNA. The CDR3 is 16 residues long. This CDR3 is CASSYRSSGFTDTQYF.

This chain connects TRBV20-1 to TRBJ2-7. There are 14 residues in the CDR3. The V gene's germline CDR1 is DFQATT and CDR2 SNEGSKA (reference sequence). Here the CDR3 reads CSARDDDISYEQYF.

The CDR3 region is CASSLQGDQSYEQYF. This chain uses TRBV2 with TRBJ2-7; the D call from TCRdb, TRBD1, cannot be confirmed without DNA. The CDR3 has 15 amino acids. CDR1 is SNHLY, CDR2 FYNNEI, per germline. The variable domain in full, with the rest retrieved from reference TRBV2 and TRBJ2-7, is EPEVTQTPSHQVTQMGQEVILRCVPISNHLYFYWYRQILGQKVEFLVSFYNNEISEKSEIFDDQFSVERPDGSNFTLKIRSTKLEDSAMYFCASSLQGDQSYEQYFGPGTRLTVT.

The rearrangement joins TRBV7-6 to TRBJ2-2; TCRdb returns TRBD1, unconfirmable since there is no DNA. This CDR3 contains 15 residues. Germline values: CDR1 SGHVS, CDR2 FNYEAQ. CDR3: CASSSASGGMRELFF.